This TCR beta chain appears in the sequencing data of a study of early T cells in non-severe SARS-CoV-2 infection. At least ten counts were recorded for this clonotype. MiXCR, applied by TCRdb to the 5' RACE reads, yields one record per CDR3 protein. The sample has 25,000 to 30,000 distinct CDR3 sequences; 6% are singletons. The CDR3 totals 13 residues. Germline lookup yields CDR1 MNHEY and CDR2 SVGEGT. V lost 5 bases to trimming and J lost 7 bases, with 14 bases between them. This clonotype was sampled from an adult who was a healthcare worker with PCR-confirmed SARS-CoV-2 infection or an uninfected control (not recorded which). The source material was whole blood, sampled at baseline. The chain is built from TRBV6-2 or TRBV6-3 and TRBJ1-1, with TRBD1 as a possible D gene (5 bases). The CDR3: CASSLEAGREAFF. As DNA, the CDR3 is TGTGCCAGCAGTCTTGAGGCAGGGCGTGAAGCTTTCTTT.